This TCR beta chain came from a study of graft-versus-host responses after intestinal transplantation. In the study overall: Recipients underwent multivisceral, liver-intestinal, or isolated intestinal transplants. Study findings and constraints: Recipient marrow contained GvH clones, some of which appeared first in ileum or blood. Peak circulating GvH clone levels tracked with early post-transplant HvG declines.

Data came from immunoSEQ multiplex PCR; TCRdb stores just in-frame clones and leaves some out. This sample carries approximately 130,000 clones, 85% to 95% of them seen once, and the ten largest clones take approximately 0.17%. This CDR3 has 16 amino acids. The ends were cut back, 0 bases at V and 4 bases at J, with 14 bases in the middle. Germline loops: CDR1 SGHRS, CDR2 YFSETQ. Of note for this clone: Its antigen is as yet unknown.

This clonotype originated in a human donor who received an intestinal transplant. The sequences come from unstimulated CD4+ T cells sorted from spleen or lymph node cells, collected before intestinal transplant. The chain is built from TRBV5-1 and TRBJ2-1; no definite D call. The CDR3 loop is CASSLDPAGPYNEQFF. In DNA, the CDR3 is TGCGCCAGCAGCTTGGATCCGGCCGGGCCATACAATGAGCAGTTCTTC.